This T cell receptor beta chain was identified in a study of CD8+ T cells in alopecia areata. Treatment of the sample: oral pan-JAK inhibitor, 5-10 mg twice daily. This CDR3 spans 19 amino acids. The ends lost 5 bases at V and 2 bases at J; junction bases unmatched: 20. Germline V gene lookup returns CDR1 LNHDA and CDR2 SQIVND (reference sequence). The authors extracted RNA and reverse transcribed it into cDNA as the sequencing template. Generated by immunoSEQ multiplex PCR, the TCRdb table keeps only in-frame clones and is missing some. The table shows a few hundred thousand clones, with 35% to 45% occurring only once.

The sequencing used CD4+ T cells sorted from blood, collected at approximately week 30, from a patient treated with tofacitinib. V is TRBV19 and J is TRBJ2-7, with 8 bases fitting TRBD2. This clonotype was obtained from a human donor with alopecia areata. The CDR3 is CASSDISFVGGRTPYEQYF. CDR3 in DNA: TGTGCCAGTAGTGATATTAGCTTCGTGGGCGGGAGGACTCCCTACGAGCAGTACTTC.